This TCR beta chain was sequenced for a study of neurological immune-mediated disorders. Notes on the study in general: The highest TCR clonal expansion occurred in HTLV-1-associated myelopathy; multiple sclerosis fell below healthy controls. The multiple sclerosis repertoire cluster had no clinical or MRI feature associated with it.

TCRdb independently ran MiXCR on the 5' RACE reads; one entry per CDR3 protein. The data hold tens of thousands of distinct CDR3 sequences, with approximately 4.2% observed a single time. This clonotype was seen many times. What it binds is not known. CDR3 size: 13 residues. Germline-derived CDR1 and CDR2 are MDHEN and SYDVKM. V was cut by 7 bases and J by 7 bases, with 14 bases left in between. The J gene is TRBJ1-5, the V gene TRBV28; D call uncertain. This clonotype was obtained from a man aged 50-59 years with multiple sclerosis. Sample: PBMCs. In nucleotides, the CDR3 is TGTGCCAGCAATTCCTTTACGGGGCAGCCCCAGCATTTT. Protein: CASNSFTGQPQHF.